A few counts support the clone carrying this T cell receptor beta chain. Its target is unknown. This record belongs to a study of identical twins. Study outcomes and limitations: The same donors were not followed; conclusions instead depended on cross-sectional statistical analysis.

J lost 6 bases, V lost 0 bases, and 13 bases had no gene match. This CDR3 is 17 amino acids long. Germline V CDR1 and CDR2: SGDLS, YYNGEE. TCRdb processed the 5' RACE reads anew with MiXCR; each CDR3 protein has one entry. The sample contains about 790,000 distinct CDR3 sequences, roughly 18% of which appear only once. The same sample was also used in a study of T cells expressing NK-cell markers. That study adds: Serological testing identified seven of the eight sequenced donors as HCMV-seropositive and one as seronegative. In a group of 5 or 6 donors, dominant NKG2C+ clonotypes represented about 1.0-7.0% of CD8+ T cells. In four donors, dominant clonotypes made up about 28.3-65% of CD3+CD56-NKG2C+ cells.

Sequencing input: PBMCs. The chain recombines TRBV9 with TRBJ1-2; 8 positions match TRBD1. This clonotype was sampled from a woman aged 18-35 years in good health. Here the CDR3 reads CASSVAHSSQGADGYTF. The CDR3 bases are TGTGCCAGCAGCGTAGCCCACTCTAGTCAGGGGGCTGATGGCTACACCTTC. The complete variable domain, with remaining parts taken from reference TRBV9 and TRBJ1-2, reads DSGVTQTPKHLITATGQRVTLRCSPRSGDLSVYWYQQSLDQGLQFLIQYYNGEERAKGNILERFSAQQFPDLHSELNLSSLELGDSALYFCASSVAHSSQGADGYTFGSGTRLTVV.